A selection of T cell receptor beta chains follows, all from one sample in a study of CXCR3-negative and CXCR3-positive naive CD8 T cells. TCRdb reanalyzed the 5' RACE reads and collapses them to one entry per CDR3 protein, without DNA. Its clone listing holds tens of thousands of distinct CDR3 sequences. The sequenced material came from naive CXCR3+ CD8+ T cells from blood. The receptor source for this set is a human donor in good health. Some clones in this sample may be carry-over from other donors' samples. The CDR3 runs from the conserved cysteine through the conserved F or W.

V: TRBV5-1; J: TRBJ2-1; CDR3: CASSLFGGEQFF
V: TRBV3-1; J: TRBJ2-1; CDR3: CASSQEAALAGSWNEQFF
V: TRBV7-6; J: TRBJ2-7; CDR3: CASSPSRGSYYEQYF
V: TRBV30; J: TRBJ2-3; CDR3: CAWRETTTDTQYF
V: TRBV6-2/TRBV6-3; J: TRBJ2-1; CDR3: CASRNLKRTSGGAVYNEQFF
V: TRBV14; J: TRBJ2-7; CDR3: CASSRTGVTYEQYF
V: TRBV7-2; J: TRBJ2-5; CDR3: CASRPLAGGDGFQETQYF
V: TRBV20-1; J: TRBJ2-7; CDR3: CSARDKGQGLLYEQYF
V: TRBV7-9; J: TRBJ2-3; CDR3: CASSPPGGDTQYF
V: TRBV6-6; J: TRBJ2-3; CDR3: CASSGTPSTDTQYF
V: TRBV7-9; J: TRBJ2-7; CDR3: CASSLADRGPYEQYF
V: TRBV28; J: TRBJ2-7; CDR3: CASSFRGIGYEQYF
V: TRBV7-9; J: TRBJ1-1; CDR3: CASRRGGATEAFF
V: TRBV5-5; J: TRBJ2-1; CDR3: CASSLYAGGPMEQFF
V: TRBV23-1; J: TRBJ2-1; CDR3: CASSQSYTGSYNEQFF
V: TRBV6-2/TRBV6-3; J: TRBJ1-1; CDR3: CASSFRTGGGFGAFF
V: TRBV20-1; J: TRBJ2-7; CDR3: CSAQVGNEQYF
V: TRBV7-3; J: TRBJ2-7; CDR3: CASSLPPDYEQYF
V: TRBV3-1; J: TRBJ1-6; CDR3: CASSPSWDSYNSPLHF
V: TRBV28; J: TRBJ2-7; CDR3: CATAAPQSYDEQSF
V: TRBV7-9; J: TRBJ2-1; CDR3: CASSLPSGDGYEQFF
V: TRBV19; J: TRBJ2-1; CDR3: CASNAYNEQFF
V: TRBV7-9; J: TRBJ2-1; CDR3: CASTGTSQYNEQFF
V: TRBV5-1; J: TRBJ2-1; CDR3: CASSLAETSGYNEQFF
V: TRBV7-8; J: TRBJ1-1; CDR3: CASSLVGRDTEAFF
V: TRBV29-1; J: TRBJ2-6; CDR3: CSIETGTSGSGANVLTF
V: TRBV27; J: TRBJ2-7; CDR3: CASSHRGLRAEQYF
V: TRBV7-9; J: TRBJ2-7; CDR3: CASSYTTSLTGTSYEQYF
V: TRBV29-1; J: TRBJ1-2; CDR3: CSVAGTDSYGYTF
V: TRBV7-9; J: TRBJ1-3; CDR3: CASSAYRDTSGNTIYF
V: TRBV28; J: TRBJ2-5; CDR3: CASRRKETQYF
V: TRBV7-9; J: TRBJ1-4; CDR3: CASSGDSNEKLFF
V: TRBV20-1; J: TRBJ1-1; CDR3: CSASPADRVSHTEAFF
V: TRBV25-1; J: TRBJ2-5; CDR3: CASSDPDRGQETQYF
V: TRBV6-2/TRBV6-3; J: TRBJ2-7; CDR3: CASSYARAYEQYF
V: TRBV20-1; J: TRBJ2-1; CDR3: CSARDRTATYYNEQFF
V: TRBV10-2; J: TRBJ1-1; CDR3: CASRETGRETEAFF
V: TRBV28; J: TRBJ2-5; CDR3: CASLDRVIETQYF
V: TRBV7-6; J: TRBJ1-6; CDR3: CASSLEGQPSNSPLHF
V: TRBV7-3; J: TRBJ2-1; CDR3: CASSPWEGSGGYIEQFF
V: TRBV14; J: TRBJ1-4; CDR3: CASSLTGGAGEKLFF
V: TRBV12-3/TRBV12-4; J: TRBJ1-1; CDR3: CASSLSGTTEAFF
V: TRBV29-1; J: TRBJ2-1; CDR3: CSAAGTSGDTYNEQFF
V: TRBV30; J: TRBJ2-7; CDR3: CAWEQGSSYEQYF
V: TRBV4-3; J: TRBJ2-7; CDR3: CASSQVFPGAQEQYF